The 19 T cell receptor beta chains reported below all come from one sample, sequenced in a study of blood T cell repertoires in COVID-19. Method: immunoSEQ multiplex PCR; TCRdb's copy keeps in-frame clones and lacks some. The sample has just under 150,000 clones, around 84% seen once. The material sequenced was peripheral blood. The receptor set was obtained from a human donor with acute or convalescent COVID-19. The donor label of this sample is uncertain.

CDR3 amino acids: CAWSDGRAWGEQFF. The CDR3 DNA follows: TGTGCCTGGAGTGACGGGAGGGCCTGGGGTGAGCAGTTCTTC. The chain has TRBV30 and TRBJ2-1, with TRBD2 identical over 8 bases. V trimming: 1 base; J trimming: 9 bases; junction bases outside the gene matches: 8. Germline assignment: CDR1 GTSNPN and CDR2 SVGIG (reference sequence). The CDR3 spans 14 residues.

The gene calls are TRBV4-2 and TRBJ1-1, with TRBD1 matching over 10 bases. The J segment lost 4 bases and the V segment lost 0 bases, leaving 8 bases of the junction unmatched. The CDR3 is 17 amino acids. Germline loops: CDR1 LGHNA, CDR2 YNFKEQ. CDR3 sequence (DNA): TGTGCCAGCAGCCAAGACGTACCAAGGACAGGGGGCACTGAAGCTTTCTTT. Amino acid sequence: CASSQDVPRTGGTEAFF.

This chain uses TRBV28 with TRBJ2-7, with a weak D call TRBD1 (5 bases). Trimming pared 3 bases from V and 2 bases from J, leaving 8 bases between. Germline CDR1 reads MDHEN; CDR2 reads SYDVKM. CDR3 length: 13 residues. The CDR3 nucleotides are TGTGCCAGCAGTTTGGGCAGGGCCTACGAGCAGTACTTC. It encodes CASSLGRAYEQYF.

This chain joins TRBV7-9 and TRBJ2-1; D gene ambiguous. This CDR3 region has 12 residues. Germline V gene data show CDR1 as SEHNR and CDR2 as FQNEAQ (reference sequence). Trimming removed 7 bases at V and 6 bases at J, with 10 bases between. The CDR3 reads CASTLVGNEQFF. CDR3 DNA sequence: TGTGCCAGCACTTTGGTCGGCAATGAGCAGTTCTTC.

This clone has a single count. This chain uses TRBV9 with TRBJ1-5; 10 nucleotides match TRBD1. The germline CDR1 and CDR2 sequences are SGDLS and YYNGEE. V trimming: 2 bases; J trimming: 6 bases; junction bases outside the gene matches: 5. The CDR3 extends over 15 amino acids. The CDR3 DNA sequence: TGTGCCAGCAGCGTGACAGGGGGCGCGGGTCAGCCCCAGCATTTT. Its translation: CASSVTGGAGQPQHF.

The CDR3 DNA sequence: TGTGCCAGCAACTTGGGGGGACTAGCGTCCAATGAGCAGTTCTTC. This translates into CASNLGGLASNEQFF. V and J are TRBV9 and TRBJ2-1, with TRBD2 identical over 10 bases. In germline, CDR1 is SGDLS, CDR2 YYNGEE. V lost 6 bases and J lost 6; bases outside the gene matches: 9. This CDR3 is 15 amino acids long.

The V gene is TRBV6-2 or TRBV6-3, the J gene TRBJ2-7, with 15 bases matching TRBD2. The J segment lost 2 bases and the V segment lost 2 bases, leaving 7 bases of the junction unmatched. The CDR3 sequence is 18 residues long. Germline CDR1 reads MNHEY; CDR2 reads SVGEGT. CDR3 in amino acids: CASSYAGTSGRHAYEQYV. CDR3 DNA: TGTGCCAGCAGTTACGCGGGGACTAGCGGGAGGCACGCCTACGAGCAGTACGTC.

This clone appeared once. V gene TRBV7-8 combines with J gene TRBJ2-7; 7 bases fit TRBD1. This CDR3 spans 14 amino acids. Germline V gives CDR1 SGHVS, CDR2 FQNEAQ. Trimming removed 5 bases from V and 4 bases from J; junction bases left unmatched: 8. The CDR3 spells CASSHDRVRYEQYF. CDR3 DNA sequence: TGTGCCAGCAGCCATGACAGGGTCAGGTACGAGCAGTACTTC.

V and J are TRBV7-2 and TRBJ2-5; 8 bases align to TRBD1. V dropped 4 bases and J dropped 4; count of bases not matched to a gene: 5. This CDR3 contains 14 residues. Germline V gene data show CDR1 as SGHTA and CDR2 as FQGNSA. In DNA form, the CDR3 reads TGTGCCAGCAGCTCCCGGACAGGGTCAGAGACCCAGTACTTC. It yields the protein CASSSRTGSETQYF.

The chain employs TRBV2 and TRBJ1-2; TRBD1 matches 7 bases. Germline V gene lookup returns CDR1 SNHLY and CDR2 FYNNEI. The CDR3 consists of 15 residues. The V gene end was trimmed by 2 bases and the J gene end by 6 bases; junction bases not matched to a gene: 9. CDR3: CASSESGRGNDGYTF. Here the CDR3 DNA reads TGTGCCAGCAGTGAATCTGGCAGGGGGAATGATGGCTACACCTTC.

The rearrangement joins TRBV2 to TRBJ2-2; 10 positions match TRBD2. Germline CDR1 and CDR2: SNHLY and FYNNEI. The V and J ends lost 6 bases and 1 base, in that order; junction bases with no gene match: 2. The CDR3 runs to 15 residues. The CDR3 spells CASRRTSGNTGELFF. CDR3 DNA: TGTGCCAGCAGGAGGACTAGCGGGAACACCGGGGAGCTGTTTTTT.

This rearrangement joins TRBV18 to TRBJ2-2; TRBD1 is a possible D gene (5 bases). CDR3 size: 14 residues. CDR1 and CDR2 from the germline V gene are KGHSH and LQKENI. V lost 4 bases and J lost 0, with 6 bases in between. CDR3 loop: CASSRGPNTGELFF. CDR3 DNA sequence: TGTGCCAGCTCACGGGGCCCGAACACCGGGGAGCTGTTTTTT.

In DNA, the CDR3 is TGTGCCAGCAGCCGCCCAGGGGCCACTGAAGCTTTCTTT. Its translation: CASSRPGATEAFF. The V gene is TRBV3-1 (or the pseudogene TRBV3-2), the J gene TRBJ1-1; D might be TRBD1 (6 bases). The CDR3 is made up of 13 amino acids. Trimming cost V 4 bases and J 4 bases, with 10 bases left between them. Germline-derived CDR1 and CDR2 are LGHDT and YNNKEL (reference sequence).

The chain has TRBV3-1 (or the pseudogene TRBV3-2) and TRBJ1-1; 8 nucleotides align to TRBD1. Germline CDR1 reads LGHDT; CDR2 reads YNNKEL (reference sequence). This CDR3 spans 12 amino acids. The ends lost 5 bases at V and 9 bases at J; junction bases unmatched: 5. The CDR3 is CASSSRQGKAFF. The CDR3 nucleotides are TGTGCCAGCAGCTCTCGACAGGGGAAAGCTTTCTTT.

On this clone itself: Given the absence of the conserved phenylalanine or tryptophan at the CDR3 end, a read error is likely. The limits of the CDR3 on the DNA are not certain, so only TCRdb's listed CDR3 is given. This chain connects TRBV6-1 to TRBJ2-7; the table calls TRBD1, which could not be checked here. Germline loops: CDR1 MNHNS, CDR2 SASEGT. The CDR3 totals 13 residues, both ends included. CDR3 sequence reads: CASSDRNRDREDL.

The chain joins TRBV7-9 to TRBJ2-5; D gene unclear. Between the trimmed V and J ends, which lost 1 base and 5 bases, there was a span of 11 bases. Germline CDR1 SEHNR, CDR2 FQNEAQ (reference sequence). CDR3 length: 14 amino acids. CDR3 protein: CASSLGSTSETQYF. The CDR3 nucleotides read TGTGCCAGCAGCTTAGGTTCGACTTCGGAGACCCAGTACTTC.

The rearrangement uses TRBV5-1 and TRBJ2-3; tentative D call: TRBD1 (6 bases). The CDR3 extends over 15 amino acids. V lost 2 bases and J lost 2, with 12 bases in between. CDR1 is SGHRS and CDR2 is YFSETQ in the germline V gene. The DNA of the CDR3 is TGCGCCAGCAGCTTCGGGACACTCGTCACAGATACGCAGTATTTT. Its translation: CASSFGTLVTDTQYF.

This chain connects TRBV18 to TRBJ1-2; 8 positions match TRBD1. Looked up from germline, CDR1 is KGHSH and CDR2 is LQKENI. The CDR3 spans 13 residues. The ends lost 5 bases at V and 8 bases at J; junction bases unmatched: 7. CDR3 in DNA: TGTGCCAGCTCATCAGGACAGGGAGTGGGCTACACCTTC. The encoded protein is CASSSGQGVGYTF.

The V and J genes are TRBV6-1 and TRBJ1-2; a possible D gene is TRBD1 (5 bases). Germline CDR1 reads MNHNS; CDR2 reads SASEGT. CDR3 length equals 13 residues. The ends were cut back, 3 bases at V and 6 bases at J, with 11 bases in the middle. The CDR3 coding sequence is TGTGCCAGCAGTGATCGTCAGGGTCATGGCTACACCTTC. This codes for CASSDRQGHGYTF.